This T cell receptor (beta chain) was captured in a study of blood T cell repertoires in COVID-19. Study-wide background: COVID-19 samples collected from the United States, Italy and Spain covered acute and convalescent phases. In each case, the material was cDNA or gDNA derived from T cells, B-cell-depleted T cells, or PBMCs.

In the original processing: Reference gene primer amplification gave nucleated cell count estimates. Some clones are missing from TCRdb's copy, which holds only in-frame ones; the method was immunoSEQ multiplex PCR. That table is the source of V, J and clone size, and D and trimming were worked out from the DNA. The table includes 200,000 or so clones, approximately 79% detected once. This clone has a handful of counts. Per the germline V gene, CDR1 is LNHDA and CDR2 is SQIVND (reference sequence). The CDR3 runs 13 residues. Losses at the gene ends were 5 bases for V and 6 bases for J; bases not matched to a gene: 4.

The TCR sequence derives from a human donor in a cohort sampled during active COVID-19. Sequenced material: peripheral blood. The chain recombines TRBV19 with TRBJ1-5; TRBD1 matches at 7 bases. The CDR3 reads CASSANRGQPQHF. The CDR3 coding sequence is TGTGCCAGTAGTGCCAACAGGGGTCAGCCCCAGCATTTT.